A selection of T cell receptor beta chains follows, all from one sample in a study of T cells after yellow fever vaccination. Using its own MiXCR run on the 5' RACE reads, TCRdb lists one record per CDR3 protein. Among approximately 340,000 distinct CDR3 sequences listed, approximately 9% were seen once. This sample comprised PBMCs, obtained on the day of the first yellow fever vaccination. The receptors derive from a man in his late teens or twenties who received the YFV17D yellow fever vaccine. Each CDR3 is given with its conserved first and last residue. The D gene is left open where the match is weak. The listing skips clone size in some rows; elsewhere it reads once, few, many or a size class.

TRBJ1-2 | . | TRBV5-1 | few | TGCGCCAGCAGCTTGATCGGCGGGGAGATTGATGGCTACACCTTC | CASSLIGGEIDGYTF
TRBJ2-7 | . | TRBV9 | many | TGTGCCAGCAGCGTGGCAGGAAAATCCTACGAGCAGTACTTC | CASSVAGKSYEQYF
TRBJ2-5 | . | TRBV20-1 | few | TGCAGTGCTCACGACGTCGGCAAGACCCAGTACTTC | CSAHDVGKTQYF
TRBJ2-2 | . | TRBV24-1 | few | TGTGCCACCAGTGATCAAGGGCGACCCAACACCGGGGAGCTGTTTTTT | CATSDQGRPNTGELFF
TRBJ1-1 | . | TRBV19 | . | TGTGCCAGTAGGGCCGGGACAAGGATCACTGAAGCTTTCTTT | CASRAGTRITEAFF
TRBJ2-5 | . | TRBV7-3 | . | TGTGCCAGCAGCCTCCTGGACGGCGCCGGACACCAAGAGACCCAGTACTTC | CASSLLDGAGHQETQYF
TRBJ1-3 | . | TRBV5-1 | . | TGCGCCAGCAGCTTGGACAGCCGAAGCTCTGGAAACACCATATATTTT | CASSLDSRSSGNTIYF
TRBJ1-4 | TRBD1 | TRBV7-6 | many | TGTGCCAGCAGCCAGGGACAGGGGAATGAAAAACTGTTTTTT | CASSQGQGNEKLFF
TRBJ1-2 | TRBD1 | TRBV6-5 | . | TGTGCCAGCAGTTACACTACCAGGGACAGGGCAAACTATGGCTACACCTTC | CASSYTTRDRANYGYTF
TRBJ2-7 | TRBD1 | TRBV6-2/TRBV6-3 | . | TGTGCCAGCAGCCGACAGGGGGAATTCTACGAGCAGTACTTC | CASSRQGEFYEQYF
TRBJ2-3 | . | TRBV28 | few | TGTGCCAGCAGTTTAGTCCCCCGCGTGGTTTTCACAGATACGCAGTATTTT | CASSLVPRVVFTDTQYF
TRBJ2-5 | . | TRBV5-1 | few | TGCGCCAGCACTCCGGGACGCCTCCAAGAGACCCAGTACTTC | CASTPGRLQETQYF
TRBJ1-5 | . | TRBV5-4 | few | TGTGCCATCAGCCGGGACGGTGACAATCAGCCCCAGCATTTT | CAISRDGDNQPQHF
TRBJ1-2 | . | TRBV12-3/TRBV12-4 | . | TGTGCCAGCAGTTTCGGCAGACACTATGGCTACACCTTC | CASSFGRHYGYTF
TRBJ1-1 | TRBD1 | TRBV4-2 | few | TGTGCCAGCAGCCAAGGCGTAGGGGGCGTCACTGAAGCTTTCTTT | CASSQGVGGVTEAFF
TRBJ2-4 | . | TRBV12-5 | . | TGTGCTAGTGGTTTGGCCTCACATGTCAAAAACATTCAGTACTTC | CASGLASHVKNIQYF
TRBJ2-5 | . | TRBV20-1 | few | TGCAGTGCTAGATGGCGGGACAAGTACCAAGAGACCCAGTACTTC | CSARWRDKYQETQYF
TRBJ2-7 | TRBD1 | TRBV20-1 | . | TGCAGTGCTCGCCACCGGGACAGGACATACGAGCAGTACTTC | CSARHRDRTYEQYF
TRBJ1-6 | . | TRBV4-1 | . | TGCGCCAGCAGCCAGGTACGAGGATCACCCCTCCACTTT | CASSQVRGSPLHF
TRBJ2-3 | TRBD2 | TRBV5-1 | few | TGCGCCAGCAACGGGGGGGGCACAGATACGCAGTATTTT | CASNGGGTDTQYF
TRBJ1-4 | TRBD1 | TRBV18 | . | TGTGCCAGCTCACCTCCCGGGACAGTGGAAAAACTGTTTTTT | CASSPPGTVEKLFF
TRBJ2-3 | . | TRBV28 | . | TGTGCCAGCAGTTTCGGGGCGCGTGATACGCAGTATTTT | CASSFGARDTQYF
TRBJ1-2 | . | TRBV6-5 | . | TGTGCCAGCAGTTCCAGAGGCGGCTATGGCTACACCTTC | CASSSRGGYGYTF
TRBJ1-6 | . | TRBV7-2 | many | TGTGCCAGCAGCCCCCAACAGGGCTATAATTCACCCCTCCACTTT | CASSPQQGYNSPLHF
TRBJ2-7 | . | TRBV30 | . | TGTGCCTGGAGTCCTTTCCCCCCCCTACTGCACTTC | CAWSPFPPLLHF
TRBJ2-5 | . | TRBV18 | many | TGTGCCAGCTCACCAAGGGGAATTCAAGAGACCCAGTACTTC | CASSPRGIQETQYF
TRBJ2-1 | TRBD1 | TRBV5-6 | few | TGTGCCACGACCTGGACAGGGGGCGAGCAGTTCTTC | CATTWTGGEQFF
TRBJ2-1 | TRBD2 | TRBV27 | . | TGTGCCAGCCGGAAGACTAGCCGAAGCTCCTACAATGAGCAGTTCTTC | CASRKTSRSSYNEQFF